The sample holds a few counts of the clone carrying this T cell receptor (beta chain). This entry is derived from a study of T cells of healthy individuals. TCRdb itself ran the 5' RACE reads through MiXCR, one entry per CDR3 protein. The table lists tens of thousands of distinct CDR3 sequences, 15% to 20% of them singletons. Unmatched junction bases numbered 2, after V lost 4 bases and J lost 2 bases. Germline V lookup: CDR1 SQVTM, CDR2 ANQGSEA. This CDR3 comprises 14 residues. The sequence was obtained from a human donor in good health. This sequence joins TRBV29-1 and TRBJ2-1; TRBD2 aligns across 10 bases. The CDR3 is CSVGSGRAYNEQFF. The CDR3 DNA follows: TGCAGCGTTGGGAGCGGGAGGGCCTACAATGAGCAGTTCTTC.